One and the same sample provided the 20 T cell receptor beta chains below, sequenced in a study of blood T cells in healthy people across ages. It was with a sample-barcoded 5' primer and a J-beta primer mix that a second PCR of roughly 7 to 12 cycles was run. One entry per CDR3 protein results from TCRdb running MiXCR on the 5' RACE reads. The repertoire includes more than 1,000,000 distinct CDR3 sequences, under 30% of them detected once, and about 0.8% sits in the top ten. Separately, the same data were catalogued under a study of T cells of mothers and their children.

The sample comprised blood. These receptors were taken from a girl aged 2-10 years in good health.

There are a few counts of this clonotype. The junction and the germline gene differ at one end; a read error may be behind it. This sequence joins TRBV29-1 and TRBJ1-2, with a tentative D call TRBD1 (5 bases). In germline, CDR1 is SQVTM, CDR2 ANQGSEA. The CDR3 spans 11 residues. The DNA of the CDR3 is TGCAGCGTTAAAGACCCAGGGTATCACACCTTC. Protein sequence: CSVKDPGYHTF.

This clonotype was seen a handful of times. As DNA, the CDR3 is TGTGCCAGCAGTGAATCGGCAGCCTATTCACCCCTCCACTTT. It encodes CASSESAAYSPLHF. This chain links TRBV2 with TRBJ1-6; D is uncertain. V lost 2 bases and J lost 8, with 10 bases in between. The germline V gene has CDR1 SNHLY and CDR2 FYNNEI. The CDR3 extends over 14 amino acids.

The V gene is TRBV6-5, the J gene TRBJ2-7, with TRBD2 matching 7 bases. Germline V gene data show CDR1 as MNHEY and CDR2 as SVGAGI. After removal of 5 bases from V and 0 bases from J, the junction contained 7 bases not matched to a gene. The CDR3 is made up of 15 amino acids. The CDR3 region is CASSDWGGSSYEQYF. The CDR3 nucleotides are TGTGCCAGCAGTGACTGGGGGGGAAGCTCCTACGAGCAGTACTTC.

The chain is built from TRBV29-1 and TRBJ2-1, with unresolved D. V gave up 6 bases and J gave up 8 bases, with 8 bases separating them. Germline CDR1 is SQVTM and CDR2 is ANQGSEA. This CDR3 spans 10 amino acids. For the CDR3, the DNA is TGCAGCGTCCGAATCTATGAGCAGTTCTTC. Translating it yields CSVRIYEQFF.

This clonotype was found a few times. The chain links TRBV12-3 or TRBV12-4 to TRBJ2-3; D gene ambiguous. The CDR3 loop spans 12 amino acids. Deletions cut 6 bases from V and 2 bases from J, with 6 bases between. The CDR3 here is CASSWYTDTQYF. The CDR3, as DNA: TGTGCCAGCAGCTGGTACACAGATACGCAGTATTTT.

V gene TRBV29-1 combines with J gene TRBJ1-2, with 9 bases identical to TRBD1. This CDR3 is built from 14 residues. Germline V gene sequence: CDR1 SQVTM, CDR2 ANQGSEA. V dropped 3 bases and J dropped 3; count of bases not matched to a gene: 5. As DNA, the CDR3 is TGCAGCGTTGATGTGGGACAGGGCTACTATGGCTACACCTTC. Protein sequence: CSVDVGQGYYGYTF.

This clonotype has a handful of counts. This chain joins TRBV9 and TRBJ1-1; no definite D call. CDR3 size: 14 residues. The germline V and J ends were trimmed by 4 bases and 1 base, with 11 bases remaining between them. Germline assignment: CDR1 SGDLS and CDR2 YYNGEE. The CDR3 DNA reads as TGTGCCAGCAGCCCCATGCTGACGAACACTGAAGCTTTCTTT. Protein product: CASSPMLTNTEAFF.

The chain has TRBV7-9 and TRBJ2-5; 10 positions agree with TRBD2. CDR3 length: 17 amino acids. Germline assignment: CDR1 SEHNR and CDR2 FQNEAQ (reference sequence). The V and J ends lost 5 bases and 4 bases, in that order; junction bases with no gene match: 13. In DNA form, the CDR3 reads TGTGCCAGCAGCCCGAGAGGGATTAGCGGGAGGCCAGAGACCCAGTACTTC. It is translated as CASSPRGISGRPETQYF.

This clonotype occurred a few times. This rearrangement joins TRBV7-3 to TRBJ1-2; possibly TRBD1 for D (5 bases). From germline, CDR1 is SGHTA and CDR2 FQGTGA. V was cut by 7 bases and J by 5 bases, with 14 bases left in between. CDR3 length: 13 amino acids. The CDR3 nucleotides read TGTGCCAGCATCCAGGGTGGGGGTTATGGCTACACCTTC. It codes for CASIQGGGYGYTF.

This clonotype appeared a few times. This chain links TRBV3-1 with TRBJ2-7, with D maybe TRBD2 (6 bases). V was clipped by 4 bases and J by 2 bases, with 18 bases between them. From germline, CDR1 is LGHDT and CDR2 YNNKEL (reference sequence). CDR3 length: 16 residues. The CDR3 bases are TGTGCCAGCAGCCCAGAGGACGGGAGAGGTACCTACGAGCAGTACTTC. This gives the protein CASSPEDGRGTYEQYF.

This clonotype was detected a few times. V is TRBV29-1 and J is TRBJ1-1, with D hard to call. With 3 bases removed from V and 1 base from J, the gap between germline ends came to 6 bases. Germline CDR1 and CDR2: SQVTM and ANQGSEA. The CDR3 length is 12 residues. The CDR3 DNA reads TGCAGCGTTGAGGCAGAGAACACTGAAGCTTTCTTT. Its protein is CSVEAENTEAFF.

This CDR3 is CASSPGEYRTDTQYF. The CDR3 DNA follows: TGTGCCAGTTCACCTGGGGAATATCGCACAGATACGCAGTATTTT. V gene TRBV28 combines with J gene TRBJ2-3; no clear D gene. Germline V gene lookup returns CDR1 MDHEN and CDR2 SYDVKM. The CDR3 spans 15 residues. Deletions cut 9 bases from V and 1 base from J, with 17 bases between.

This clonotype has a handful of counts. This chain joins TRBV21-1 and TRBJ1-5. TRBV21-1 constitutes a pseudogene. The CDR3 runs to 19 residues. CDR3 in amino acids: CASSKERPFRKESNQPQHF. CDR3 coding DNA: TGTGCCAGCAGCAAAGAGCGGCCCTTTCGGAAGGAGAGCAATCAGCCCCAGCATTTT.

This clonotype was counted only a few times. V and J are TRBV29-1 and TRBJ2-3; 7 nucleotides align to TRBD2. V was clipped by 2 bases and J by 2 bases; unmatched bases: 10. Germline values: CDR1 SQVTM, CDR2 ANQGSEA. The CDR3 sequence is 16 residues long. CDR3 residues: CSVEFSGGRLTDTQYF. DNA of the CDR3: TGCAGCGTTGAATTTTCTGGCGGGAGACTCACAGATACGCAGTATTTT.

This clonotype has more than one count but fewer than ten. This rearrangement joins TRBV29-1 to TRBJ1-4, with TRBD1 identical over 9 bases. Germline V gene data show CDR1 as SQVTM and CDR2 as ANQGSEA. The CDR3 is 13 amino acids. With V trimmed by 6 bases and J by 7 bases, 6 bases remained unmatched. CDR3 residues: CSVPGTGTEKLFF. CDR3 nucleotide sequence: TGCAGCGTGCCCGGGACAGGGACTGAAAAACTGTTTTTT.

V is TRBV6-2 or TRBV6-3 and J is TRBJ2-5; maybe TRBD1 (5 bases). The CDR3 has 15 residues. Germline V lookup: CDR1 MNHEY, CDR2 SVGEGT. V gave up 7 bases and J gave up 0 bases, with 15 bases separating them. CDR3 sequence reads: CASTQGGVYQETQYF. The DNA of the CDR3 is TGTGCCAGCACTCAGGGTGGGGTCTACCAAGAGACCCAGTACTTC.

In nucleotides, the CDR3 is TGTGCCAGCAGTTTAACGGGGGTCTCCGGAAACACCATATATTTT. It yields the protein CASSLTGVSGNTIYF. The chain links TRBV28 to TRBJ1-3; tentatively, D is TRBD1 (5 bases). The V gene lost 2 bases and the J gene lost 4 bases, with 12 bases spanning the gap. The CDR3 has 15 amino acids. The germline V gene has CDR1 MDHEN and CDR2 SYDVKM.

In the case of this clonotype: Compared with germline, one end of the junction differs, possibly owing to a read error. In DNA form, the CDR3 reads TGTGCCGGCAGCCCGGACGGGGTCTACGAGCAGTACTTC. It codes for CAGSPDGVYEQYF. The chain couples TRBV7-9 to TRBJ2-7, with a possible D match to TRBD2 (5 bases). Looked up from germline, CDR1 is SEHNR and CDR2 is FQNEAQ (reference sequence). The CDR3 contains 13 residues.

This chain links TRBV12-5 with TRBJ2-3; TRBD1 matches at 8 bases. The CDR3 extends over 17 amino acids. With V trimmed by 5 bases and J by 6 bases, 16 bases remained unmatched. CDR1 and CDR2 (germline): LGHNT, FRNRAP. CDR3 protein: CASGPPGGAGWADTQYF. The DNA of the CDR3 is TGTGCTAGTGGTCCACCAGGGGGCGCGGGGTGGGCGGATACGCAGTATTTT.

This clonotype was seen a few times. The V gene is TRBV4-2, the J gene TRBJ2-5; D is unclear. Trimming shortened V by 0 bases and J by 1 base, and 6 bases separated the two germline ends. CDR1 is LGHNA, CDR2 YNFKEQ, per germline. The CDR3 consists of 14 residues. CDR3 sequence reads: CASSQDTFQETQYF. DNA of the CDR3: TGTGCCAGCAGCCAAGATACCTTCCAAGAGACCCAGTACTTC.